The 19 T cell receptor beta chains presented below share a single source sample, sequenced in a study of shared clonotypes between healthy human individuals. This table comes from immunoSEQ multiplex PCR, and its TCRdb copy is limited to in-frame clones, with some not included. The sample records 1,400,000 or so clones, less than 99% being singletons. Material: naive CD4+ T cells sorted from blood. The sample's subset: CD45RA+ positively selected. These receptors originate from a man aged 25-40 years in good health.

The CDR3 sequence is CASSIIALLNNEQFF. The CDR3 DNA reads as TGTGCCAGTAGTATAATAGCTCTTCTTAACAATGAGCAGTTCTTC. V gene TRBV19 combines with J gene TRBJ2-1; no firm D call. V lost 2 bases and J lost 5, with 13 bases in between. The CDR3 covers 15 residues. The germline gives CDR1 LNHDA, CDR2 SQIVND (reference sequence).

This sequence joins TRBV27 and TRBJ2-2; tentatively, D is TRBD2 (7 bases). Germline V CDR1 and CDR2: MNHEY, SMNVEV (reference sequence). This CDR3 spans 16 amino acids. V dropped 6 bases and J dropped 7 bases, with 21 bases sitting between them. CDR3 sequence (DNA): TGTGCCAGCAGCCCAGGGGAGCGGGAACGGATCGGGGAGCTGTTTTTT. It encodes CASSPGERERIGELFF.

DNA of the CDR3: TGTGCCAGCAGCTTAGCGGCTAGCTCCTACAATGAGCAGTTCTTC. This codes for CASSLAASSYNEQFF. The chain recombines TRBV11-2 with TRBJ2-1; D call uncertain. Trimming removed 1 base from V and 0 bases from J, with 7 bases in between. This CDR3 has 15 amino acids. The germline gives CDR1 SGHAT, CDR2 FQNNGV.

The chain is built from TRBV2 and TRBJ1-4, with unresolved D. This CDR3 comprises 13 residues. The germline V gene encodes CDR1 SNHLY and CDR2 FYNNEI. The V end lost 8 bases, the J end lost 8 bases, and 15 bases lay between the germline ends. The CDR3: CASLRRLDEKLFF. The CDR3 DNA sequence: TGTGCCAGCCTAAGAAGGTTAGACGAAAAACTGTTTTTT.

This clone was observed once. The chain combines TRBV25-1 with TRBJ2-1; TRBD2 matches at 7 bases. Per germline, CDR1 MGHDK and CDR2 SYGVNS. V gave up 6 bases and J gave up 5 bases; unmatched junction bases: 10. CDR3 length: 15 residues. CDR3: CASRQDGTTHNEQFF. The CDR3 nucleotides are TGTGCCAGCAGGCAAGACGGGACTACCCACAATGAGCAGTTCTTC. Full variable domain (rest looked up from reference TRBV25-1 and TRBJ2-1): EADIYQTPRYLVIGTGKKITLECSQTMGHDKMYWYQQDPGMELHLIHYSYGVNSTEKGDLSSESTVSRIRTEHFPLTLESARPSHTSQYLCASRQDGTTHNEQFFGPGTRLTVL.

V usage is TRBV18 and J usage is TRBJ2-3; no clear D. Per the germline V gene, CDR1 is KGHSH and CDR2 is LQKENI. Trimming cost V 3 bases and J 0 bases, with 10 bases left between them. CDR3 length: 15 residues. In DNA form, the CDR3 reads TGTGCCAGCTCACCTATGGAGTTCAGCACAGATACGCAGTATTTT. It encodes CASSPMEFSTDTQYF.

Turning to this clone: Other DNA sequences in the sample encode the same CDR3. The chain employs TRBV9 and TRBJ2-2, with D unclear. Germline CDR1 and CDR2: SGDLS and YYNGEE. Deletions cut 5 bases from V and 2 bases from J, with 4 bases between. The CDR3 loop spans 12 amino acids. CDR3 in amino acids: CASSLNTGELFF. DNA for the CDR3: TGTGCCAGCAGTCTAAACACCGGGGAGCTGTTTTTT.

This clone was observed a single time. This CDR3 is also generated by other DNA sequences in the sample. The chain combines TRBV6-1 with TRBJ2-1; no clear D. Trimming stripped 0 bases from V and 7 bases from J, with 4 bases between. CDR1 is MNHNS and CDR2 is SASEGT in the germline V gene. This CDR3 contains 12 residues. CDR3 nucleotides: TGTGCCAGCAGTGAAGCAAGAAATGAGCAGTTCTTC. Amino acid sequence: CASSEARNEQFF.

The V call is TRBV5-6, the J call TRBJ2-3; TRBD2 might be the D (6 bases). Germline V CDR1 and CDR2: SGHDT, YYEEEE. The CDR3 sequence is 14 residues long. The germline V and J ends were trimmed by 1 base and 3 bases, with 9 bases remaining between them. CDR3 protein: CASSLSRGTDTQYF. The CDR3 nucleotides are TGTGCCAGCAGCTTGAGCCGGGGGACAGATACGCAGTATTTT.

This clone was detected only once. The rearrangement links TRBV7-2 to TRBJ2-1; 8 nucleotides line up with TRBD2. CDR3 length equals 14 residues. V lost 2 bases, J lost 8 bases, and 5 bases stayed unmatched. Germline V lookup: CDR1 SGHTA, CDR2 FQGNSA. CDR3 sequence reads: CASSLSGLVDEQFF. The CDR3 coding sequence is TGTGCCAGCAGCTTATCGGGACTAGTCGATGAGCAGTTCTTC.

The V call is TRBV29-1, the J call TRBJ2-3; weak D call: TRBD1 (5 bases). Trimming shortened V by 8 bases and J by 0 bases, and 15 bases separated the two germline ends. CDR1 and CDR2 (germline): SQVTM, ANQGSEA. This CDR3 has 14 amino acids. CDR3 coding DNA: TGCAGCCACAGGAACAGGCAGAGCACAGATACGCAGTATTTT. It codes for CSHRNRQSTDTQYF.

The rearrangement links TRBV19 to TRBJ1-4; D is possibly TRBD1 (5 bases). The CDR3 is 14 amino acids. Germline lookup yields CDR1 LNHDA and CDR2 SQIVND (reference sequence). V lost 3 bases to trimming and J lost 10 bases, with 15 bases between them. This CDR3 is CASSIGQVGRKLFF. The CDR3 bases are TGTGCCAGTAGTATTGGACAAGTAGGGCGAAAACTGTTTTTT.

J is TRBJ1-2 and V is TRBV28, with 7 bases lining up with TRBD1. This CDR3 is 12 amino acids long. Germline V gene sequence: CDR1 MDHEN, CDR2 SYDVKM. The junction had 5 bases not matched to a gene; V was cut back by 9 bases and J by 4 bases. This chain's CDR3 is CASGGTVYGYTF. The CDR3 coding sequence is TGTGCCAGTGGGGGGACAGTCTATGGCTACACCTTC.

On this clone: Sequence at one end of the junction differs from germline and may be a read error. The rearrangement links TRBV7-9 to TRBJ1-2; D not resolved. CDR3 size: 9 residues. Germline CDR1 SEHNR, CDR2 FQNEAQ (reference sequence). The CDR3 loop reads CASSQKMDF. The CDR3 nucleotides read TGTGCCAGCAGCCAAAAGATGGATTTC.

CDR3 DNA sequence: TGTGCTAGTGGTTTGGTTTGGGGGACAGGTCTTGAGGAGCAGTTCTTC. This gives the protein CASGLVWGTGLEEQFF. The chain recombines TRBV12-5 with TRBJ2-1, with 8 positions matching TRBD1. The CDR3 runs 16 residues. J gave up 10 bases and V 0 bases, and 11 bases lay outside the gene matches. Germline CDR1 and CDR2: LGHNT and FRNRAP.

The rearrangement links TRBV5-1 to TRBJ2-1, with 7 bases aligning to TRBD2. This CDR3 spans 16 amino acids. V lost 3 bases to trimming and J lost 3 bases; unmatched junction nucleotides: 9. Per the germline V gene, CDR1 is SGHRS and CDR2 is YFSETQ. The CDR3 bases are TGCGCCAGCAGCTCCACCGGGACTATACTCTACAATGAGCAGTTCTTC. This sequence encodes CASSSTGTILYNEQFF.

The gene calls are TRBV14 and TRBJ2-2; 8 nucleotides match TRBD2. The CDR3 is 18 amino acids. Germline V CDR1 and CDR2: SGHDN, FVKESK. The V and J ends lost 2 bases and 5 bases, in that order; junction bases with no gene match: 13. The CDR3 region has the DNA TGTGCCAGCAGCCAACACGCGTTAGCGGGATTAGGGACCGGGGAGCTGTTTTTT. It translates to CASSQHALAGLGTGELFF. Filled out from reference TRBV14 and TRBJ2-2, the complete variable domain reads EAGVTQFPSHSVIEKGQTVTLRCDPISGHDNLYWYRRVMGKEIKFLLHFVKESKQDESGMPNNRFLAERTGGTYSTLKVQPAELEDSGVYFCASSQHALAGLGTGELFFGEGSRLTVL.

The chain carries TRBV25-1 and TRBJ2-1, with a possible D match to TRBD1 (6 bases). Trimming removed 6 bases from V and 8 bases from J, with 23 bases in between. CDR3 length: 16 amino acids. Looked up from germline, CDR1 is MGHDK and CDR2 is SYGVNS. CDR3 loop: CASSPTGIGPLDEQFF. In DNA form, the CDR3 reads TGTGCCAGCAGCCCAACAGGGATAGGCCCCCTGGATGAGCAGTTCTTC.

The CDR3 reads CATLAGTSYEQYF. The CDR3 bases are TGTGCCACCTTAGCGGGAACCTCCTACGAGCAGTACTTC. The chain recombines TRBV25-1 with TRBJ2-7; TRBD2 aligns across 8 bases. The ends lost 10 bases at V and 0 bases at J; junction bases unmatched: 5. Germline CDR1 reads MGHDK; CDR2 reads SYGVNS. There are 13 residues in the CDR3.